Here is one T cell receptor (beta chain) with its context. The sample comes from a study of T-cell reconstitution after alpha-beta-depleted transplantation in children. Trimming took 0 bases from V and 5 from J; bases not matched to a gene: 10. The germline CDR1 and CDR2 sequences are LGHNA and YSLEER. The CDR3 spans 17 residues. Unique molecular identifiers were used in preparing the TCRbeta library. A single record per CDR3 protein comes from TCRdb applying MiXCR to the PCR reads. Found here are approximately 640,000 distinct CDR3 sequences, approximately 16% of them singletons; the top ten hold under 1.2%.

The TCR was taken from a human donor who donated a stem cell graft to a child with acute myeloid leukemia. Here the sequenced sample was PBMCs from the stem cell graft donor, taken from the stem cell graft. This chain uses TRBV4-3 with TRBJ2-5, with 9 bases lining up with TRBD1. The CDR3 sequence: CASSQEFWRQGVETQYF. The CDR3 bases are TGCGCCAGCAGCCAAGAATTTTGGAGACAGGGGGTGGAGACCCAGTACTTC.